Below are 21 T cell receptor beta chains sequenced from a single sample in a study of blood T cell repertoires in COVID-19. Data came from immunoSEQ multiplex PCR; TCRdb stores just in-frame clones and leaves some out. Of about 130,000 clones in the sample, about 94% were seen once. Sequenced sample: peripheral blood. The receptor set was obtained from a man between 45 and 60 years old with COVID-19, enrolled during active disease.

The V call is TRBV21-1, the J call TRBJ1-6; the D call in the table, TRBD1, was not verified against the DNA. TRBV21-1 constitutes a pseudogene. This CDR3 contains 20 residues. CDR3 nucleotide sequence: TGTGCCAGCAGCAAAGGGGCACAGGGGAGACGATGGTCCTATAATTCACCCCTCCACTTT. Translated: CASSKGAQGRRWSYNSPLHF.

The V and J genes are TRBV6-2 or TRBV6-3 and TRBJ2-7, with TRBD2 as a possible D gene (5 bases). The germline V and J ends were trimmed by 0 bases and 0 bases, with 12 bases remaining between them. CDR1 and CDR2 from the germline V gene are MNHEY and SVGEGT. The CDR3 contains 16 residues. The CDR3 loop reads CASSYSSGSGSYEQYF. The DNA for the CDR3 is TGTGCCAGCAGTTACTCGAGCGGATCTGGCTCCTACGAGCAGTACTTC.

The chain has TRBV6-6 and TRBJ2-3; D perhaps matches TRBD2 (6 bases). V lost 8 bases, J lost 8 bases, and 14 bases lay in between. The CDR3 is 12 amino acids. From germline, CDR1 is MNHNY and CDR2 SVGAGI (reference sequence). CDR3 loop: CASASSELTQYF. The CDR3 DNA sequence: TGTGCCAGCGCTTCTAGCGAACTTACGCAGTATTTT.

The V gene is TRBV30, the J gene TRBJ2-3, with D maybe TRBD1 (5 bases). V gave up 2 bases and J gave up 4 bases, with 10 bases separating them. The germline CDR1 and CDR2 sequences are GTSNPN and SVGIG (reference sequence). CDR3 length equals 13 residues. CDR3 protein: CAWSILQADTQYF. CDR3 DNA sequence: TGTGCCTGGAGTATCCTACAGGCAGATACGCAGTATTTT.

V and J are TRBV7-8 and TRBJ1-6; D possibly corresponds to TRBD1 (5 bases). The CDR3 runs 15 residues. CDR1 and CDR2 (germline): SGHVS, FQNEAQ. V was pared by 5 bases and J by 1 base, with 9 bases between. The CDR3 region is CASSVGGSYNSPLHF. In DNA, the CDR3 is TGTGCCAGCAGCGTGGGGGGGTCCTATAATTCACCCCTCCACTTT.

This clone was found once. The rearrangement joins TRBV10-3 to TRBJ2-5; 7 bases agree with TRBD2. CDR1 ENHRY and CDR2 SYGVKD come from the germline V gene. Trimming cost V 4 bases and J 0 bases; bases outside gene matches: 2. The CDR3 loop spans 14 amino acids. CDR3 nucleotide sequence: TGTGCCATCAGTGTAGCGGGTAACCAAGAGACCCAGTACTTC. Its protein product is CAISVAGNQETQYF.

The rearrangement uses TRBV2 and TRBJ1-4; D not resolved. Deletions cut 11 bases from V and 4 bases from J, with 17 bases between. CDR1 and CDR2 (germline): SNHLY, FYNNEI. The CDR3 runs 14 residues. CDR3 nucleotides: TGTGCCTGCCAACGGCGGCAGCTTAATGAAAAACTGTTTTTT. Residues: CACQRRQLNEKLFF.

V and J are TRBV28 and TRBJ2-1, with 10 bases that match TRBD2. With 4 bases clipped from V and 11 bases from J, the junction kept 8 bases outside the gene matches. Germline CDR1 and CDR2: MDHEN and SYDVKM. This CDR3 spans 14 amino acids. The chain's CDR3 is CASSSPGLASQQFF. As DNA, the CDR3 is TGTGCCAGCAGTTCGCCGGGACTAGCGTCCCAGCAGTTCTTC.

The rearrangement links TRBV4-3 to TRBJ2-2; 8 bases are shared with TRBD1. Germline V gives CDR1 LGHNA, CDR2 YSLEER. This CDR3 has 15 amino acids. J was trimmed by 5 bases and V by 0 bases; bases with no gene match: 2. CDR3 protein: CASSQETGETGELFF. In nucleotides, the CDR3 is TGCGCCAGCAGCCAAGAGACAGGGGAAACCGGGGAGCTGTTTTTT.

The chain couples TRBV30 to TRBJ1-2; the D is unclear. Per the germline V gene, CDR1 is GTSNPN and CDR2 is SVGIG (reference sequence). The CDR3 covers 12 residues. V was pared by 3 bases and J by 7 bases, with 12 bases between. This chain's CDR3 is CAWSPQRSGYTF. DNA of the CDR3: TGTGCCTGGAGCCCGCAGCGAAGTGGCTACACCTTC.

This clone was seen once. For the CDR3, the DNA is TGTGCCAGCAGTCCCCACCCTACAGCAAGGATAGATACGCAGTATTTT. Its translation is CASSPHPTARIDTQYF. V and J are TRBV28 and TRBJ2-3; D remains unclear. V was shortened by 5 bases and J by 5 bases, with 20 bases between the two germline ends. Germline assignment: CDR1 MDHEN and CDR2 SYDVKM. The CDR3 totals 16 residues.

CDR3 nucleotide sequence: TGTGCCAGTAGTATCCTAACTAGCGGGAGGGTCAATGAGCAGTTCTTC. Protein: CASSILTSGRVNEQFF. The chain couples TRBV19 to TRBJ2-1, with 13 bases identical to TRBD2. After removal of 3 bases from V and 6 bases from J, the junction contained 5 bases not matched to a gene. CDR1 is LNHDA and CDR2 is SQIVND in the germline V gene (reference sequence). This CDR3 has 16 residues.

The chain uses TRBV25-1 and TRBJ2-1; perhaps TRBD2 as D (5 bases). This CDR3 region has 16 residues. CDR1 is MGHDK, CDR2 SYGVNS, per germline. The V end lost 3 bases, the J end lost 7 bases, and 19 bases lay between the germline ends. The CDR3 region is CASSEPFGLGKNEQFF. The CDR3 DNA sequence: TGTGCCAGCAGTGAGCCCTTCGGACTCGGAAAAAATGAGCAGTTCTTC.

This chain connects TRBV4-2 to TRBJ2-3, with TRBD2 matching 12 bases. Germline-derived CDR1 and CDR2 are LGHNA and YNFKEQ. The CDR3 spans 18 residues. Trimming took 4 bases from V and 2 from J; bases not matched to a gene: 10. CDR3 sequence reads: CASSPTRTSGDYTDTQYF. In nucleotides, the CDR3 is TGTGCCAGCAGCCCTACTCGGACTAGCGGGGACTACACAGATACGCAGTATTTT.

The chain has TRBV14 and TRBJ2-5, with 10 positions matching TRBD1. The germline gives CDR1 SGHDN, CDR2 FVKESK. V shed 5 bases and J 5 bases; nucleotides not matched to a gene: 11. There are 16 residues in the CDR3. This CDR3 reads CASSLEPGQGSETQYF. In DNA form, the CDR3 reads TGTGCCAGCAGCTTAGAGCCGGGACAGGGGAGCGAGACCCAGTACTTC. Full variable domain (outside the CDR3, taken from reference TRBV14 and TRBJ2-5): EAGVTQFPSHSVIEKGQTVTLRCDPISGHDNLYWYRRVMGKEIKFLLHFVKESKQDESGMPNNRFLAERTGGTYSTLKVQPAELEDSGVYFCASSLEPGQGSETQYFGPGTRLLVL.

CDR3 sequence reads: CAISEAGYGKRETQYF. The CDR3 DNA sequence: TGTGCCATCAGTGAAGCCGGGTATGGTAAGCGAGAGACCCAGTACTTC. The rearrangement uses TRBV10-3 and TRBJ2-5; D uncertain. CDR1 and CDR2 (germline): ENHRY, SYGVKD. Trimming cost V 3 bases and J 4 bases, with 18 bases left between them. CDR3 size: 16 residues.

This chain uses TRBV6-5 with TRBJ1-2; a weak D match, TRBD1 (5 bases). The CDR3 is 13 amino acids. Trimming removed 6 bases at V and 8 bases at J, with 16 bases between. From germline, CDR1 is MNHEY and CDR2 SVGAGI. This chain's CDR3 is CASSRKAGGGYTF. As DNA, the CDR3 is TGTGCCAGCAGCCGGAAGGCCGGGGGGGGCTACACCTTC.

This clone was seen a single time. The CDR3 sequence: CASSFQGRDEQYF. The CDR3, as DNA: TGTGCCAGCAGTTTCCAGGGTAGGGACGAGCAGTACTTC. The V call is TRBV28, the J call TRBJ2-7; D might be TRBD1 (5 bases). The CDR3 spans 13 residues. Trimming cost V 3 bases and J 5 bases, with 11 bases left between them. From germline, CDR1 is MDHEN and CDR2 SYDVKM.

This chain connects TRBV6-5 to TRBJ1-5; 8 bases line up with TRBD1. Germline V gene sequence: CDR1 MNHEY, CDR2 SVGAGI. The CDR3 loop spans 15 amino acids. V trimming: 5 bases; J trimming: 5 bases; junction bases outside the gene matches: 8. The CDR3 here is CASSPFGQGDQPQHF. The CDR3 DNA reads as TGTGCCAGCAGTCCTTTTGGACAGGGTGATCAGCCCCAGCATTTT.

The chain joins TRBV5-1 to TRBJ1-2; the D gene is possibly TRBD1 (6 bases). The germline V and J ends were trimmed by 0 bases and 4 bases, with 10 bases remaining between them. The CDR3 is 14 residues long. Germline CDR1 SGHRS, CDR2 YFSETQ. The CDR3 DNA follows: TGCGCCAGCAGCTTGGAGAGAGGGGGCTATGGCTACACCTTC. It specifies CASSLERGGYGYTF.

The chain uses TRBV6-1 and TRBJ1-4; D perhaps matches TRBD1 (6 bases). V dropped 3 bases and J dropped 7 bases, with 12 bases sitting between them. The CDR3 sequence is 14 residues long. Germline loops: CDR1 MNHNS, CDR2 SASEGT. The CDR3 nucleotides are TGTGCCAGCAGTGAGTCGGGACAAAGTGAAAAACTGTTTTTT. It is translated as CASSESGQSEKLFF.